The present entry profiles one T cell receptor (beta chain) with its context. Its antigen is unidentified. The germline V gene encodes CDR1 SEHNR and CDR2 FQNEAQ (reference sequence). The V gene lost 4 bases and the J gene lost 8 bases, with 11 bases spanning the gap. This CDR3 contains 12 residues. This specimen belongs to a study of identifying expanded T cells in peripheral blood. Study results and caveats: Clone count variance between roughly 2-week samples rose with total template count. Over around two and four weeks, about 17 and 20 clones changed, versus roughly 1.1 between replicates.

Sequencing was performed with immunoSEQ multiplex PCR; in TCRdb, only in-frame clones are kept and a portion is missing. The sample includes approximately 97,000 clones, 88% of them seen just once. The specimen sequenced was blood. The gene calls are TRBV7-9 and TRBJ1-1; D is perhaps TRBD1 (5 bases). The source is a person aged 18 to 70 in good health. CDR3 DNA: TGTGCCAGCAGCTCGATCAGGGAAGAAGCTTTCTTT. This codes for CASSSIREEAFF.